The T cell receptor beta chain described here comes from a study of beta chain features in type 1 diabetes (dated by TCRdb to 2016 to 2018). For the wider study: No differences in mean age, gender distribution, total cell number or subset yield were found between patients and healthy donors. A total of around 110,000,000 sorted cells were examined across all samples, and RNA yield correlated strongly with the number of cells per subset. In the study, TCRB repertoires of sorted circulating CD4+ T cell subsets from recently diagnosed type 1 diabetes patients were compared with those of matched healthy donors. Naive and central memory subsets were obtained from all 30 or so donors, but regulatory and stem cell-like memory subsets were isolated from only 8 patients and roughly 8 healthy donors. Summary of the overall study and its limitations: The naive, central memory and regulatory TCRB repertoires appeared to resemble one another more closely among patients than among healthy donors. Because the HLA sub-analyses included only small numbers of individuals, any influence of HLA type on TCRB rearrangement was left unresolved. A moderate but significant shortening of TCRB CDR3 length was observed in type 1 diabetes patients in all four CD4+ subsets. PCR might favor shorter templates, but patient and control samples were amplified and corrected together, so any skew would affect both groups equally. Because cDNA was sequenced instead of genomic DNA, highly expressing activated cells could be over-represented, though the groups showed no difference in activation or CD3 levels. At VDJ recombination sites, patients with type 1 diabetes made fewer insertions and deleted more nucleotides, a pattern implying thymic rearrangement abnormalities.

This clone is termed medium-sized (0.01 to 0.1%). The specificity of this receptor is unknown. There are no base qualities to consult, and no much larger clone falls within one base. The entire isolated RNA was reverse transcribed using the High Capacity cDNA Reverse Transcription Kit, and thus expressed TCRB transcripts were sequenced. Naive, central memory and regulatory T cell samples underwent deep immunoSEQ sequencing, averaging about 3.57 million total reads per sample. After sorted cells were lysed in RLT buffer, RNA was extracted with DNase-treated RNeasy Micro or Mini kits, with the choice depending on cell number. Each cell subset was processed on its own to prevent cross-contamination, while patient and healthy donor samples were processed together. The immunoSEQ multiplex PCR was used to amplify TCRB sequences from cDNA, generating 87-bp fragments that spanned the CDR3 region. Sequencing of the amplicons was performed on the Illumina HiSeq platform. Regarding the original processing steps: Synthetic template baselines were used to correct PCR bias computationally, reads within Hamming distance 2 were collapsed, and singletons that could not be merged were discarded. Reads were aligned to IMGT to assign V, D and J genes, CDR3 length, and insertions or deletions at six rearrangement sites. Within each subset, clonotype counts were normalized to sorted cell number, after which true diversity and Gini coefficients were computed with the tcR R package. The overlap coefficient, calculated on TCRB nucleotide sequences, was used to measure repertoire sharing. TCRdb provides this immuneACCESS table in a form limited to in-frame rearrangements. Some clones are lacking; in checked studies, under half of them reflect an unresolved V gene, and why the rest are absent is not known. V, J and clone size reflect that table, while D and trimming were determined from the DNA. The table for this sample lists fewer than 200,000 clones; approximately 13% of them were counted only once. The ten largest clones capture 0.62% of the sample.

A single peripheral blood draw of roughly 0.11 L on average was collected from each donor into heparinised tubes. A BD FACSAria II and a panel including CD45RO, CCR7, CD25, CD127, CD95 and CD27 were used to sort naive, central memory, regulatory and stem cell-like memory CD4+ T cells. All sorted populations exceeded 98% purity. PBMCs were isolated immediately by Lymphoprep density gradient centrifugation and stained directly without culture. To minimize batch effects, samples were stained and sorted in pairs, one healthy donor with one patient per experiment. From its cysteine to its phenylalanine, the CDR3 spans 12 amino acids. Of all the DNA, just the CDR3 is kept, 36 bases in frame from base 1. CDR1 and CDR2 are drawn from the germline V gene (reference sequence): LNHDA, SQIVND. V is cut by 5 bases and J by 6 bases, and the space between the germline ends is 7 bases.

The chain couples TRBV19 to TRBJ2-2; the D gene is not confidently resolved. The receptor comes from a woman under 30 in good health. Input material: central memory CD4+ T cells from blood. This receptor carries the CDR3 CASSEVAGELFF. The nucleotide sequence reads as follows: TGTGCCAGTAGTGAAGTAGCCGGGGAGCTGTTTTTT.